This is a list of T cell receptor beta chains from one sample in a study of blood T cell repertoires in COVID-19. Assay: immunoSEQ multiplex PCR; the TCRdb copy retains only in-frame clones and omits some. The sample lists 150,000 to 200,000 clones; about 86% were seen once. The specimen sequenced was peripheral blood. These receptors came from a woman aged 55-70 years with COVID-19, enrolled during active disease. The CDR3 runs from the conserved cysteine through the conserved F or W. Fields, in order: D gene, clone size, V gene, J gene, CDR3 protein, CDR3 DNA. A D gene is named only where the DNA matches it firmly. Part of the rows lack a size; the others show once, few, many or a class for expanded clones.

d_gene: TRBD2; abundance: NA; v_gene: TRBV19; j_gene: TRBJ2-1; CDR3aa: CASTYLAGSYNEQFF; CDR3nt: TGTGCCAGTACCTATCTAGCGGGGTCCTACAATGAGCAGTTCTTC
d_gene: NA; abundance: few; v_gene: TRBV19; j_gene: TRBJ1-5; CDR3aa: CASSISLIRNQPQHF; CDR3nt: TGTGCCAGTAGTATTAGTCTTATCCGCAATCAGCCCCAGCATTTT
d_gene: NA; abundance: NA; v_gene: TRBV7-2; j_gene: TRBJ1-5; CDR3aa: CASSLDSHSNQPQHF; CDR3nt: TGTGCCAGCAGCTTAGACAGTCATAGCAATCAGCCCCAGCATTTT
d_gene: TRBD2; abundance: NA; v_gene: TRBV7-3; j_gene: TRBJ2-3; CDR3aa: CASRAGEEDTQYF; CDR3nt: TGTGCCAGCAGGGCGGGAGAGGAAGATACGCAGTATTTT
d_gene: TRBD1; abundance: once; v_gene: TRBV10-2; j_gene: TRBJ2-7; CDR3aa: CASWTGGDEQYF; CDR3nt: TGCGCCAGTTGGACAGGGGGAGACGAGCAGTACTTC
d_gene: TRBD2; abundance: NA; v_gene: TRBV24-1; j_gene: TRBJ2-5; CDR3aa: CATSDTGGRAGETQYF; CDR3nt: TGTGCCACCAGTGATACAGGCGGGAGGGCCGGAGAGACCCAGTACTTC
d_gene: TRBD2; abundance: NA; v_gene: TRBV3-1/TRBV3-2; j_gene: TRBJ2-3; CDR3aa: CVSSHEGLAASTDTQYF; CDR3nt: TGTGTCAGCAGCCACGAAGGACTAGCGGCGAGCACAGATACGCAGTATTTT
d_gene: TRBD1; abundance: NA; v_gene: TRBV7-9; j_gene: TRBJ1-1; CDR3aa: CASSKGTANTEAFF; CDR3nt: TGTGCCAGCAGTAAAGGGACAGCGAACACTGAAGCTTTCTTT
d_gene: NA; abundance: NA; v_gene: TRBV27; j_gene: TRBJ1-2; CDR3aa: CASSNLGSGSGYGYTF; CDR3nt: TGTGCCAGCAGCAATTTAGGGTCAGGCTCGGGGTATGGCTACACCTTC
d_gene: TRBD1; abundance: NA; v_gene: TRBV27; j_gene: TRBJ1-1; CDR3aa: CASSLLGTGVPEAFF; CDR3nt: TGTGCCAGCAGTTTGCTCGGGACAGGGGTGCCTGAAGCTTTCTTT
d_gene: NA; abundance: NA; v_gene: TRBV10-1; j_gene: TRBJ2-3; CDR3aa: CASSENILDTQYF; CDR3nt: TGCGCCAGCAGTGAGAACATCCTAGATACGCAGTATTTT
d_gene: TRBD2; abundance: NA; v_gene: TRBV4-3; j_gene: TRBJ2-2; CDR3aa: CASSQANAGAGELFF; CDR3nt: TGCGCCAGCAGCCAGGCGAACGCGGGAGCCGGGGAGTTGTTTTTT
d_gene: TRBD1; abundance: NA; v_gene: TRBV28; j_gene: TRBJ1-2; CDR3aa: CASSQTGGYGYTF; CDR3nt: TGTGCCAGCAGTCAGACAGGGGGCTATGGCTACACCTTC
d_gene: NA; abundance: NA; v_gene: TRBV18; j_gene: TRBJ2-7; CDR3aa: CASSQRQPSYEQYF; CDR3nt: TGTGCCAGCTCACAAAGACAGCCGTCCTACGAGCAGTACTTC
d_gene: TRBD2; abundance: NA; v_gene: TRBV5-1; j_gene: TRBJ2-1; CDR3aa: CASSSNPPGLAGRGNEQFF; CDR3nt: TGCGCCAGCAGCTCCAACCCCCCGGGACTAGCGGGGCGGGGGAATGAGCAGTTCTTC
d_gene: NA; abundance: NA; v_gene: TRBV4-3; j_gene: TRBJ1-4; CDR3aa: CASSQDSEGRLTTNEKLFF; CDR3nt: TGCGCCAGCAGCCAAGATAGTGAGGGCAGGCTCACGACTAATGAAAAACTGTTTTTT
d_gene: NA; abundance: NA; v_gene: TRBV5-1; j_gene: TRBJ2-1; CDR3aa: CASSTLRGNHNEQFF; CDR3nt: TGCGCCAGCAGCACCCTTCGCGGGAACCACAATGAGCAGTTCTTC
d_gene: TRBD1; abundance: NA; v_gene: TRBV2; j_gene: TRBJ1-5; CDR3aa: CASRTGQGGNQPQHF; CDR3nt: TGTGCCAGCAGAACGGGACAGGGTGGCAATCAGCCCCAGCATTTT